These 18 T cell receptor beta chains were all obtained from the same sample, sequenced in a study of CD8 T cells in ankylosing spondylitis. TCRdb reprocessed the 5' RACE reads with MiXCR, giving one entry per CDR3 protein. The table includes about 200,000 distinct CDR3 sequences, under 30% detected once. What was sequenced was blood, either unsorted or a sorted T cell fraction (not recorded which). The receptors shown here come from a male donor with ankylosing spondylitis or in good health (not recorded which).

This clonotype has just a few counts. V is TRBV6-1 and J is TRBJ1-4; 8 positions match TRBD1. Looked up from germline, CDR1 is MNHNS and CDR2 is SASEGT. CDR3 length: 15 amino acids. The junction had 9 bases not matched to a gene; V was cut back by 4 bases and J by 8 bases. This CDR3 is CASSVTGGRSEKLFF. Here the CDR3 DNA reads TGTGCCAGCAGTGTAACAGGGGGACGAAGCGAAAAACTGTTTTTT.

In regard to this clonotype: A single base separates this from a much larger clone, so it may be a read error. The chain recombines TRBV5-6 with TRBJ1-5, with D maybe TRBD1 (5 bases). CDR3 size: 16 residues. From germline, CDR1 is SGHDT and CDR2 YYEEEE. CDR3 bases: TGTGCCTGCAGTTCCGGCCGGGGGAAAAGCGATCAGCCCCAGCATTTT. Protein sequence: CACSSGRGKSDQPQHF.

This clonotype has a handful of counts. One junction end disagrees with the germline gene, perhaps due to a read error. This chain's CDR3 is CASSSGTGRFPGELFF. The CDR3 DNA sequence: TGTGCTAGCAGCAGCGGGACAGGTCGCTTTCCCGGGGAGCTGTTTTTT. The J gene is TRBJ2-2, the V gene TRBV7-7; TRBD1 is a possible D gene (8 bases). Germline CDR1 and CDR2: SSHAT and FNYEAQ (reference sequence). The CDR3 contains 16 residues.

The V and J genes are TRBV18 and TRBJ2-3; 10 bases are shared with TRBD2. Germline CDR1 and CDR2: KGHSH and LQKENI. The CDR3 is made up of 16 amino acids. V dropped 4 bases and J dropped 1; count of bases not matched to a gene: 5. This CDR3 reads CASSQTGTSGTDTQYF. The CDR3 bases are TGTGCCAGCTCACAAACCGGGACTAGCGGCACAGATACGCAGTATTTT.

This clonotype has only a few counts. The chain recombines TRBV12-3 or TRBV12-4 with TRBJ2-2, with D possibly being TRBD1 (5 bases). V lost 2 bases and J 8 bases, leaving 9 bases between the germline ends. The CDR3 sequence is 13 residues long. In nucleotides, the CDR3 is TGTGCCAGCAGTTTAAGGGGTCGAGGGGAGCTGTTTTTT. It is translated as CASSLRGRGELFF.

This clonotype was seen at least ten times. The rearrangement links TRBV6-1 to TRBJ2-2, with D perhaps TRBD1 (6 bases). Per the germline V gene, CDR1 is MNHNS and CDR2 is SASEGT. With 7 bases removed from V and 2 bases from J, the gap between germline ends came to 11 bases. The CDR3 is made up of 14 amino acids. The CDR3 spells CASKMTGNTGELFF. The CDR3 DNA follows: TGTGCCAGCAAAATGACAGGAAACACCGGGGAGCTGTTTTTT.

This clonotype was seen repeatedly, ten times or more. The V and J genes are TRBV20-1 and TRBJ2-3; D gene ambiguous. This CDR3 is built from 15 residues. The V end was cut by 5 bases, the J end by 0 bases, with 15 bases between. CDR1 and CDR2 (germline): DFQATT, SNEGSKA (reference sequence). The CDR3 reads CSAPPGRTSTDTQYF. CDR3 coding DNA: TGCAGTGCTCCCCCCGGCCGAACTAGCACAGATACGCAGTATTTT.

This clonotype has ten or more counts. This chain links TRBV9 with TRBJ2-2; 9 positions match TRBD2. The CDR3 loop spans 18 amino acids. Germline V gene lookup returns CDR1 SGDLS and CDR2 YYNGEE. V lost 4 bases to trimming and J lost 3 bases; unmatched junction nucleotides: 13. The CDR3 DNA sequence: TGTGCCAGCAGCCCCCGTAGCGGGAGTACATTGGACACCGGGGAGCTGTTTTTT. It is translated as CASSPRSGSTLDTGELFF.

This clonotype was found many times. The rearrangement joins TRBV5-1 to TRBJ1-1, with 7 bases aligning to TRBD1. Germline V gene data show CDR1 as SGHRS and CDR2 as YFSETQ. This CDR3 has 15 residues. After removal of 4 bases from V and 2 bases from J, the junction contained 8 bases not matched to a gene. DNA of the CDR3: TGCGCCAGCAGCACCTGGGAGGGGGCTAACACTGAAGCTTTCTTT. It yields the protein CASSTWEGANTEAFF.

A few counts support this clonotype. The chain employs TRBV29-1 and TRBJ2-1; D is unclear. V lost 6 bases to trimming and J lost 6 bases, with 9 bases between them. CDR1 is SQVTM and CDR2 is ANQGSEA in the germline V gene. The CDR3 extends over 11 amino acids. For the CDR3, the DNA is TGCAGCGTCACGAAGGTCAATGAGCAGTTCTTC. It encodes CSVTKVNEQFF.

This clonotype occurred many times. CDR3 residues: CASSQPWGGQAFF. The CDR3 nucleotides read TGCGCCAGCAGCCAGCCCTGGGGGGGGCAAGCTTTCTTT. V gene TRBV4-1 combines with J gene TRBJ1-1; D might be TRBD1 (6 bases). The length of the CDR3 is 13 residues. V was cut by 3 bases and J by 9 bases, with 14 bases left in between. Per germline, CDR1 MGHRA and CDR2 YSYEKL.

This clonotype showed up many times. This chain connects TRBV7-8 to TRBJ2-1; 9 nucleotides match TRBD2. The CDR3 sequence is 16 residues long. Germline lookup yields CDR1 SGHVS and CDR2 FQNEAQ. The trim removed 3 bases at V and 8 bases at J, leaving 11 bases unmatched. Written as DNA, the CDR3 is TGTGCCAGCAGCTTTTTAGGTAGCGGGAGCCTTGATGAGCAGTTCTTC. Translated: CASSFLGSGSLDEQFF.

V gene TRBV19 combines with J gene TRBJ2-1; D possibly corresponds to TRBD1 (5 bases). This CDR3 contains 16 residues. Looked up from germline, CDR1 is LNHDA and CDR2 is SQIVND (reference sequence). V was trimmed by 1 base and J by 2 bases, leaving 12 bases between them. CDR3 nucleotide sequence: TGTGCCAGTAGTATAGTAAGGACATCAACCTACAATGAGCAGTTCTTC. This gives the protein CASSIVRTSTYNEQFF.

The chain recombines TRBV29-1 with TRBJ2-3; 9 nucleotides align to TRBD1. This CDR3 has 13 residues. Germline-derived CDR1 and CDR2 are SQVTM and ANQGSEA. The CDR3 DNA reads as TGCAGTGAGGACAGGGGCGGCACAGATACGCAGTATTTT. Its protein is CSEDRGGTDTQYF.

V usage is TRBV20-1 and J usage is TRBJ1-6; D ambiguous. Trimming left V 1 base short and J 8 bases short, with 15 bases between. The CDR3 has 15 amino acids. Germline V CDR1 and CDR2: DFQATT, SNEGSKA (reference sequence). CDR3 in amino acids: CSARANSNGDSPLHF. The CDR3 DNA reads TGCAGTGCTAGAGCAAACTCAAACGGGGATTCACCCCTCCACTTT.

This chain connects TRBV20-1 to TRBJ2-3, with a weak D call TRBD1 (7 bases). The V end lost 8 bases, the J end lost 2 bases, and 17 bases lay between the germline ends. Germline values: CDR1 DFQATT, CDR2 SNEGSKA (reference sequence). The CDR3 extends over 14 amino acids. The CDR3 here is CSPGGGDPTDTQYF. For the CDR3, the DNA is TGCAGTCCAGGGGGAGGAGATCCCACAGATACGCAGTATTTT.

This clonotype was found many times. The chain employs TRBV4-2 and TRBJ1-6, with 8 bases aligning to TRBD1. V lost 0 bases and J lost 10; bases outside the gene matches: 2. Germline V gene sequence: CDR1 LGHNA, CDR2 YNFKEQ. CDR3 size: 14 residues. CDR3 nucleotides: TGTGCCAGCAGCCAAGAAACAGGGGGATCACCCCTCCACTTT. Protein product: CASSQETGGSPLHF.

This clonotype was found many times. Here the CDR3 reads CASSSLAGSYNEQFF. The CDR3 DNA sequence: TGCGCCAGCAGCTCCCTAGCGGGCTCCTACAATGAGCAGTTCTTC. J is TRBJ2-1 and V is TRBV5-1; 8 bases map to TRBD2. From germline, CDR1 is SGHRS and CDR2 YFSETQ. After removal of 3 bases from V and 0 bases from J, the junction contained 2 bases not matched to a gene. The CDR3 contains 15 residues.